The 21 T cell receptor beta chains below were found in one sample sequenced in a study of T cell changes during pregnancy in multiple sclerosis. Only in-frame clones appear in the TCRdb table, and some are missing; sequencing was by immunoSEQ multiplex PCR. The repertoire has tens of thousands of clones, around 93% of them found once; the top ten carry about 1.4%. The material sequenced was peripheral blood, taken in the third trimester of pregnancy. All receptors derive from a female donor in good health, enrolled as a control in a pregnancy study.

This clone was detected a few times. This sample also contains other DNA sequences that code for the same CDR3. The genes are TRBV27 and TRBJ1-1; D is uncertain. Germline V lookup: CDR1 MNHEY, CDR2 SMNVEV (reference sequence). This CDR3 has 13 residues. Trimming pared 0 bases from V and 1 base from J, leaving 3 bases between. The CDR3 here is CASSLSANTEAFF. The CDR3 coding sequence is TGTGCCAGCAGTTTATCGGCGAACACTGAAGCTTTCTTT.

The chain uses TRBV5-1 and TRBJ2-1, with TRBD1 identical over 11 bases. Germline V gene sequence: CDR1 SGHRS, CDR2 YFSETQ. Losses at the gene ends were 4 bases for V and 5 bases for J; bases not matched to a gene: 8. The CDR3 covers 16 residues. CDR3 DNA sequence: TGCGCCAGCAGCCCGGGGACAGGGGGATCTGACAATGAGCAGTTCTTC. It yields the protein CASSPGTGGSDNEQFF. Variable domain in full (rest from reference TRBV5-1 and TRBJ2-1): KAGVTQTPRYLIKTRGQQVTLSCSPISGHRSVSWYQQTPGQGLQFLFEYFSETQRNKGNFPGRFSGRQFSNSRSEMNVSTLELGDSALYLCASSPGTGGSDNEQFFGPGTRLTVL.

The V call is TRBV18, the J call TRBJ1-1; D remains ambiguous. V lost 3 bases to trimming and J lost 5 bases, with 10 bases between them. This CDR3 is built from 13 residues. Germline CDR1 KGHSH, CDR2 LQKENI. The CDR3 is CASSPLVETEAFF. CDR3 DNA: TGTGCCAGCTCACCTCTAGTGGAGACTGAAGCTTTCTTT.

The J gene is TRBJ2-7, the V gene TRBV6-4; 11 nucleotides match TRBD2. The CDR3 contains 13 residues. V lost 2 bases and J lost 6; bases outside the gene matches: 0. From germline, CDR1 is MRHNA and CDR2 SNTAGT. CDR3 nucleotides: TGTGCCAGCAGTGACGGACTAGCGGGCGAGCAGTACTTC. This translates into CASSDGLAGEQYF.

The chain combines TRBV19 with TRBJ1-2, with 7 bases matching TRBD1. The V gene's germline CDR1 is LNHDA and CDR2 SQIVND (reference sequence). The length of the CDR3 is 15 residues. V was pared by 6 bases and J by 2 bases, with 9 bases of the junction left unmatched. The CDR3 nucleotides are TGTGCCAGTAGCCCAACAGGGGTTCTGAACTATGGCTACACCTTC. It yields the protein CASSPTGVLNYGYTF.

This chain uses TRBV9 with TRBJ2-5; possible D gene TRBD2, 5 bases. There are 14 residues in the CDR3. Germline assignment: CDR1 SGDLS and CDR2 YYNGEE. The ends were cut back, 0 bases at V and 2 bases at J, with 8 bases in the middle. For the CDR3, the DNA is TGTGCCAGCAGCGTAGGCGGGTCTCAAGAGACCCAGTACTTC. It codes for CASSVGGSQETQYF. Based on the CDR3 plus reference TRBV9 and TRBJ2-5, the full variable domain is DSGVTQTPKHLITATGQRVTLRCSPRSGDLSVYWYQQSLDQGLQFLIQYYNGEERAKGNILERFSAQQFPDLHSELNLSSLELGDSALYFCASSVGGSQETQYFGPGTRLLVL.

The chain uses TRBV5-1 and TRBJ1-3; D is ambiguous. The CDR3 runs 13 residues. Trimming left V 3 bases short and J 4 bases short, with 8 bases between. Germline V gene data show CDR1 as SGHRS and CDR2 as YFSETQ. Written as DNA, the CDR3 is TGCGCCAGCAGCTATCAGACAGGAAACACCATATATTTT. Residues: CASSYQTGNTIYF.

The chain links TRBV2 to TRBJ2-1; 8 bases are shared with TRBD1. The trim removed 8 bases at V and 6 bases at J, leaving 9 bases unmatched. This CDR3 is 14 amino acids long. Germline CDR1 SNHLY, CDR2 FYNNEI. The CDR3 here is CASGGQGAFNEQFF. For the CDR3, the DNA is TGTGCCAGCGGGGGGCAGGGGGCTTTCAATGAGCAGTTCTTC.

J is TRBJ2-2 and V is TRBV2; D call uncertain. This CDR3 has 16 amino acids. Germline CDR1 SNHLY, CDR2 FYNNEI. Trimming stripped 1 base from V and 5 bases from J, with 14 bases between. CDR3 protein: CASSEVVASRTGELFF. In DNA, the CDR3 is TGTGCCAGCAGTGAAGTCGTAGCCTCAAGAACCGGGGAGCTGTTTTTT.

Only one count was recorded for this clone. The V call is TRBV2, the J call TRBJ2-1; 11 nucleotides match TRBD2. J gave up 6 bases and V 0 bases, and 1 base lay outside the gene matches. The CDR3 has 15 residues. CDR1 SNHLY and CDR2 FYNNEI come from the germline V gene. CDR3 region: CASSEASGRANEQFF. In nucleotides, the CDR3 is TGTGCCAGCAGTGAAGCTAGCGGGAGGGCCAATGAGCAGTTCTTC.

As DNA, the CDR3 is TGTGCCACCAGCAGAGGGGCGGGAGAGTACAATGAGCAGTTCTTC. Residues: CATSRGAGEYNEQFF. This chain links TRBV15 with TRBJ2-1, with 7 positions matching TRBD2. CDR3 length equals 15 residues. After removal of 1 base from V and 4 bases from J, the junction contained 4 bases not matched to a gene. The germline CDR1 and CDR2 sequences are LNHNV and YYDKDF (reference sequence). The entire variable domain, with the rest obtained from reference TRBV15 and TRBJ2-1, is as follows: DAMVIQNPRYQVTQFGKPVTLSCSQTLNHNVMYWYQQKSSQAPKLLFHYYDKDFNNEADTPDNFQSRRPNTSFCFLDIRSPGLGDTAMYLCATSRGAGEYNEQFFGPGTRLTVL.

The V gene is TRBV5-4, the J gene TRBJ2-1; the match to TRBD2 covers 10 bases. The CDR3 is 15 amino acids. The germline V gene has CDR1 SGHNT and CDR2 YYREEE (reference sequence). Unmatched junction bases numbered 7, after V lost 2 bases and J lost 8 bases. For the CDR3, the DNA is TGTGCCAGCAGCTTCGAGCGGGAGGGCGAGGATGAGCAGTTCTTC. Translating gives CASSFEREGEDEQFF. The full variable domain, with the rest looked up from reference TRBV5-4 and TRBJ2-1, is ETGVTQSPTHLIKTRGQQVTLRCSSQSGHNTVSWYQQALGQGPQFIFQYYREEENGRGNFPPRFSGLQFPNYSSELNVNALELDDSALYLCASSFEREGEDEQFFGPGTRLTVL.

This clone showed up just once. One end of the junction varies from germline; a read error may be responsible. The chain couples TRBV5-1 to TRBJ2-5; 9 bases line up with TRBD2. The CDR3 spans 16 residues. Germline V gene lookup returns CDR1 SGHRS and CDR2 YFSETQ. The CDR3 loop reads CASRLGAPSGIETQYF. CDR3 sequence (DNA): TGCGCCAGCAGGTTGGGAGCCCCTAGCGGGATAGAGACCCAGTACTTC.

CDR3 sequence reads: CASSTRTGIGTDTQYF. CDR3 nucleotide sequence: TGTGCCAGCTCAACGCGGACAGGGATTGGGACAGATACGCAGTATTTT. The chain has TRBV18 and TRBJ2-3; TRBD1 aligns across 8 bases. V gave up 5 bases and J gave up 3 bases; unmatched junction bases: 10. This CDR3 has 16 residues. Per the germline V gene, CDR1 is KGHSH and CDR2 is LQKENI.

The chain uses TRBV7-9 and TRBJ1-4; D is ambiguous. Germline-derived CDR1 and CDR2 are SEHNR and FQNEAQ (reference sequence). This CDR3 spans 13 amino acids. Trimming shortened V by 0 bases and J by 8 bases, and 7 bases separated the two germline ends. CDR3 amino acids: CASSLARLEKLFF. The CDR3 DNA reads TGTGCCAGCAGCTTAGCGAGGCTCGAAAAACTGTTTTTT. The entire variable domain, with the rest obtained from reference TRBV7-9 and TRBJ1-4, is as follows: DTGVSQNPRHKITKRGQNVTFRCDPISEHNRLYWYRQTLGQGPEFLTYFQNEAQLEKSRLLSDRFSAERPKGSFSTLEIQRTEQGDSAMYLCASSLARLEKLFFGSGTQLSVL.

The rearrangement links TRBV29-1 to TRBJ2-2; the match to TRBD2 covers 9 bases. Germline CDR1 reads SQVTM; CDR2 reads ANQGSEA. The J segment lost 3 bases and the V segment lost 7 bases, leaving 6 bases of the junction unmatched. The CDR3 spans 14 residues. As DNA, the CDR3 is TGCAGCGCGAGCGGGAGGTCGGACACCGGGGAGCTGTTTTTT. It specifies CSASGRSDTGELFF.

V gene TRBV11-2 combines with J gene TRBJ2-7, with 9 bases matching TRBD1. Germline V gene data show CDR1 as SGHAT and CDR2 as FQNNGV. The V and J ends lost 5 bases and 2 bases, in that order; junction bases with no gene match: 7. The CDR3 runs 15 residues. DNA of the CDR3: TGTGCCAGCAGCCCCCGGGACAGGGCCACCTACGAGCAGTACTTC. Translating it yields CASSPRDRATYEQYF. The full variable domain, its missing parts supplied by reference TRBV11-2 and TRBJ2-7, is EAGVAQSPRYKIIEKRQSVAFWCNPISGHATLYWYQQILGQGPKLLIQFQNNGVVDDSQLPKDRFSAERLKGVDSTLKIQPAKLEDSAVYLCASSPRDRATYEQYFGPGTRLTVT.

V usage is TRBV19 and J usage is TRBJ2-1; 10 positions match TRBD2. The CDR3 extends over 15 amino acids. The germline V gene encodes CDR1 LNHDA and CDR2 SQIVND (reference sequence). V lost 2 bases and J lost 6; bases outside the gene matches: 4. As DNA, the CDR3 is TGTGCCAGTAGTATAACACTAGCGGGGCTCAATGAGCAGTTCTTC. Its protein product is CASSITLAGLNEQFF.

The chain couples TRBV4-1 to TRBJ2-2, with 9 bases matching TRBD2. The germline gives CDR1 MGHRA, CDR2 YSYEKL. CDR3 length: 16 residues. The J segment lost 1 base and the V segment lost 4 bases, leaving 4 bases of the junction unmatched. The CDR3 spells CASSLRLAVNTGELFF. The CDR3 DNA is TGCGCCAGCAGCCTCCGACTAGCGGTGAACACCGGGGAGCTGTTTTTT.

The chain uses TRBV14 and TRBJ2-7; D remains unclear. CDR1 is SGHDN, CDR2 FVKESK, per germline. The CDR3 is 15 residues long. V shed 4 bases and J shed 0 bases, with 13 bases lying between them. The CDR3: CASSLEPASSYEQYF. The CDR3 bases are TGTGCCAGCAGCCTCGAACCCGCTAGCTCCTACGAGCAGTACTTC.

The V call is TRBV5-1, the J call TRBJ2-3, with D unresolved. The ends were cut back, 3 bases at V and 8 bases at J, with 22 bases in the middle. CDR1 is SGHRS, CDR2 YFSETQ, per germline. This CDR3 is built from 16 residues. The CDR3 region is CASSSDDPRFWSTQYF. The CDR3 DNA reads as TGCGCCAGCAGCTCCGACGACCCTAGATTTTGGAGTACGCAGTATTTT.